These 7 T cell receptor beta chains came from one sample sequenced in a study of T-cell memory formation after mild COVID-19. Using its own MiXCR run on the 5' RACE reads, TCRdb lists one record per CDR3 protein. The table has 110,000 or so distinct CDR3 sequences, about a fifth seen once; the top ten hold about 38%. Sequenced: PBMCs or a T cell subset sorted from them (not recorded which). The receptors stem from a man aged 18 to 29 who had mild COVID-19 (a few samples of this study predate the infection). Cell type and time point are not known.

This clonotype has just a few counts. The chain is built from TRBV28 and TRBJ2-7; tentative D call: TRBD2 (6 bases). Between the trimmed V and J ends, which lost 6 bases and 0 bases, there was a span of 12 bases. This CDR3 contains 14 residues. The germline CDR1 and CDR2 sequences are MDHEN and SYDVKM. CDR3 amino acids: CASRPGGDSYEQYV. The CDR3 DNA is TGTGCCAGCAGACCAGGCGGGGACTCCTACGAGCAGTACGTC.

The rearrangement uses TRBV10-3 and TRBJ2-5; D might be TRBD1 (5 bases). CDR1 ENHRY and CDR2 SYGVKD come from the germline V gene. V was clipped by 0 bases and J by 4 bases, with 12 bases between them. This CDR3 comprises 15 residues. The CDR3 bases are TGTGCCATCAGTGAGTCGGGGCACCACTTAGAGACCCAGTACTTC. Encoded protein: CAISESGHHLETQYF.

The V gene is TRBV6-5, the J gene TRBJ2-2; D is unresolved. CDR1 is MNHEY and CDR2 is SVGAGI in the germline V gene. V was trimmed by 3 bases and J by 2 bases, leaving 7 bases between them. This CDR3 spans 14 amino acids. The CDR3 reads CASSYALNTGELFF. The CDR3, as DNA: TGTGCCAGCAGTTATGCGCTTAACACCGGGGAGCTGTTTTTT.

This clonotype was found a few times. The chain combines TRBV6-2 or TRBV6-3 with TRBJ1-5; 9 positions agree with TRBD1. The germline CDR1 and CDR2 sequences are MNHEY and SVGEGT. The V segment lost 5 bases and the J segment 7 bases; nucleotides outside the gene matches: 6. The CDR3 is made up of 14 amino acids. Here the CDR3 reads CASSDRGAEQPQHF. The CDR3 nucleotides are TGTGCCAGCAGTGACAGGGGGGCAGAGCAGCCCCAGCATTTT.

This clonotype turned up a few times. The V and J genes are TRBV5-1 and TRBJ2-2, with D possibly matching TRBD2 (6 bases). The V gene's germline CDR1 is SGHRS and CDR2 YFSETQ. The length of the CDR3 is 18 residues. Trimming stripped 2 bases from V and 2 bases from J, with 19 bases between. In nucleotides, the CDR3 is TGCGCCAGCAGCTTCTACATGGGCCGGGACTCCAACACCGGGGAGCTGTTTTTT. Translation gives CASSFYMGRDSNTGELFF.

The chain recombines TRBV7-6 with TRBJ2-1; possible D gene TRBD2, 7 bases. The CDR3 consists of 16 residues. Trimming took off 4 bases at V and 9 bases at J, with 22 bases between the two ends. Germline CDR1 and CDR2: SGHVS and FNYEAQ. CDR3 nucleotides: TGTGCCAGCAGCTCCCGGGGGGCGGGGTATAATACTGAGCAGTTCTTC. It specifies CASSSRGAGYNTEQFF.

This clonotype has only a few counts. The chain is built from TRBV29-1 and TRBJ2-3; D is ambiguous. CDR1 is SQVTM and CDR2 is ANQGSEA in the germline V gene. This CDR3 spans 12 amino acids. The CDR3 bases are TGCGGTGTCGCAGAACTCACAGATACGCAGTATTTT. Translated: CGVAELTDTQYF.